The sequence of this T cell receptor beta chain was determined in a study of T cell responses to AZD1222 COVID-19 vaccine. Study-wide results and caveats: Repertoires in all cases were sampled only once the peak T cell response had passed.

Produced via immunoSEQ multiplex PCR; TCRdb's table is partial and in-frame only. This table has some 150,000 clones, more than 90% appearing once. The V gene's germline CDR1 is GTSNPN and CDR2 SVGIG (reference sequence). V lost 4 bases, J lost 8 bases, and 17 bases lay in between. The CDR3 sequence is 14 residues long. Concerning this clone: The target antigen is unknown.

The chain is built from TRBV30 and TRBJ1-4; D is ambiguous. Source: peripheral blood, taken on day 0 of AZD1222 vaccination. The TCR originated in an adult in good health. The CDR3 region is CAWNLGMGGEKLFF. The CDR3 nucleotides read TGTGCCTGGAACCTGGGAATGGGCGGAGAAAAACTGTTTTTT.